These 10 T cell receptor beta chains share one sample of origin, sequenced in a study of vaccination and CD4 T cells after COVID-19. Which antigens these TCRs recognize remains unknown. The treatment was: approximately nine-day PBMC culture with coronavirus spike peptide pools or control peptides (ViraFEST assay). Once obtained from cultured CD4+ T cells, the DNA was sequenced using the Oncomine TCR Beta short-read assay. TCRdb used MiXCR to reprocess the PCR reads, holding one entry per CDR3 protein. The sample lists 11,000 to 15,000 distinct CDR3 sequences; approximately 60% were seen once. The sequencing sample was made of CD4+ T cells from blood, cultured in vitro. These receptors all come from a human donor who had recovered from COVID-19.

This clonotype appeared a single time. The rearrangement uses TRBV7-3 and TRBJ2-1; D ambiguous. The length of the CDR3 is 14 residues. V shed 2 bases and J shed 7 bases, with 12 bases lying between them. From germline, CDR1 is SGHTA and CDR2 FQGTGA. The CDR3 bases are TGTGCCAGCAGCTTATTATCGGTGGGGAATGAGCAGTTCTTC. This sequence encodes CASSLLSVGNEQFF.

The sample holds a few counts of this clonotype. The chain uses TRBV15 and TRBJ1-6; 8 nucleotides match TRBD1. Germline CDR1 reads LNHNV; CDR2 reads YYDKDF (reference sequence). This CDR3 is built from 14 residues. The junction had 4 bases not matched to a gene; V was cut back by 5 bases and J by 7 bases. The CDR3 DNA sequence: TGTGCCACCAGCCTTCGGACAGGGAATTCACCCCTCCACTTT. Encoded protein: CATSLRTGNSPLHF.

This clonotype was seen only once. The chain recombines TRBV7-9 with TRBJ2-3; tentative D call: TRBD2 (7 bases). The CDR3 consists of 14 residues. Germline CDR1 is SEHNR and CDR2 is FQNEAQ (reference sequence). Trimming shortened V by 11 bases and J by 1 base, and 16 bases separated the two germline ends. In DNA form, the CDR3 reads TGTGCCTCCCGCCGAGGGGGGGGCACAGATACGCAGTATTTT. This encodes CASRRGGGTDTQYF. The whole variable domain, remainder taken from reference TRBV7-9 and TRBJ2-3, is DTGVSQNPRHKITKRGQNVTFRCDPISEHNRLYWYRQTLGQGPEFLTYFQNEAQLEKSRLLSDRFSAERPKGSFSTLEIQRTEQGDSAMYLCASRRGGGTDTQYFGPGTRLTVL.

CDR3 sequence (DNA): TGTGCCAGCTCACCTCAAGAGACCCAGTACTTC. It translates to CASSPQETQYF. The chain employs TRBV18 and TRBJ2-5; unclear D gene. This CDR3 is built from 11 residues. Germline V gene lookup returns CDR1 KGHSH and CDR2 LQKENI. The ends were cut back, 3 bases at V and 2 bases at J, with 1 base in the middle.

This clonotype occurred once. The gene calls are TRBV2 and TRBJ2-5, with 12 bases that match TRBD1. Germline CDR1 reads SNHLY; CDR2 reads FYNNEI. V was clipped by 4 bases and J by 5 bases; unmatched bases: 5. The CDR3 totals 15 residues. CDR3 DNA sequence: TGTGCCAGCAGTGTGGGACAGGGGGCTATGGAGACCCAGTACTTC. The encoded protein is CASSVGQGAMETQYF.

The chain uses TRBV10-2 and TRBJ2-1; 11 positions agree with TRBD2. CDR1 WSHSY and CDR2 SAAADI come from the germline V gene. The CDR3 is 16 residues long. V shed 10 bases and J 0 bases; nucleotides not matched to a gene: 8. The CDR3 region has the DNA TGCGCCACCGCCACTACTAGCGGGAGCTCCTACAATGAGCAGTTCTTC. It encodes CATATTSGSSYNEQFF.

J is TRBJ2-7 and V is TRBV6-1, with 8 positions matching TRBD1. The length of the CDR3 is 16 residues. Germline trimming cut 2 bases from V and 1 base from J; bases unmatched to any gene: 7. From germline, CDR1 is MNHNS and CDR2 SASEGT. This chain's CDR3 is CASSERGQVRSYEQYF. The CDR3 nucleotides read TGTGCCAGCAGTGAAAGGGGACAGGTAAGATCCTACGAGCAGTACTTC.

The V gene is TRBV28, the J gene TRBJ1-4; weak D call: TRBD1 (6 bases). Germline V gene data show CDR1 as MDHEN and CDR2 as SYDVKM. V lost 2 bases and J 8 bases, leaving 18 bases between the germline ends. The CDR3 runs 16 residues. CDR3 coding DNA: TGTGCCAGCAGTTTAGGGGGCTCGGGGGCTGGGGAAAAACTGTTTTTT. This translates into CASSLGGSGAGEKLFF.

V usage is TRBV6-4 and J usage is TRBJ2-5; possibly TRBD2 for D (7 bases). Germline CDR1 and CDR2: MRHNA and SNTAGT. With 3 bases removed from V and 3 bases from J, the gap between germline ends came to 17 bases. This CDR3 contains 16 residues. The DNA for the CDR3 is TGTGCCAGCAGTGAGAGCTCACAGGGAGGGGAAGAGACCCAGTACTTC. Translation gives CASSESSQGGEETQYF.

This clonotype was picked up a small number of times. The chain combines TRBV6-1 with TRBJ1-1; D is unresolved. Germline V gene lookup returns CDR1 MNHNS and CDR2 SASEGT. With 1 base removed from V and 0 bases from J, the gap between germline ends came to 6 bases. This CDR3 spans 14 amino acids. As DNA, the CDR3 is TGTGCCAGCAGTGAAGGGGGATTGAACACTGAAGCTTTCTTT. Residues: CASSEGGLNTEAFF.